This paragraph covers one TCR beta chain sequence. Its specificity is unknown. A read error likely explains this, since a far larger clone differs by one base. This library used about 400 ng RNA and molecular barcoded adaptors spanning alpha/delta and beta/gamma chains. TCRdb reprocessed the reads via MiXCR and lists one record per CDR3 protein. The profile covers about 46,000 distinct CDR3 sequences, with about 20% appearing a single time and 30% to 45% taken by the ten largest. The sample belongs to a study of read filtering for tumor transcriptome and immune sequencing. This CDR3 is built from 15 residues. In germline, CDR1 is SEHNR, CDR2 FQNEAQ (reference sequence). Study findings and constraints: In IR-seq, single-read clonotypes were around 85% of clonotypes but approximately 3.2% of reads.

Material: a population of CD138-negative cells sorted from bone marrow. This clonotype was sampled from a donor over 35 with multiple myeloma. V is TRBV7-9 and J is TRBJ2-7; perhaps TRBD1 as D (5 bases). The CDR3 coding sequence is TGTGCCAGCAGCCCGCCGAGACAGAGCTCCCACGAGCAGTACTTC. Encoded protein: CASSPPRQSSHEQYF.